Given below is one T cell receptor (beta chain) in context. Its antigen remains unknown. The data derive from a study of Graves' ophthalmopathy and Graves' hyperthyroidism. Broader study findings: The model flagged ophthalmopathy progression at more than 70% sensitivity and around 77% specificity.

The length of the CDR3 is 11 residues. V was trimmed by 10 bases and J by 4 bases, leaving 10 bases between them. Germline CDR1 SEHNR, CDR2 FQNEAQ (reference sequence). RNA transcripts provided the template for amplifying TCR beta CDR3 regions. First-round RT-PCR relied on HTBI primers, and a second-round multiplex PCR came next. TCRdb passed the multiplex PCR reads through MiXCR, listing each CDR3 protein once. The table lists roughly 700,000 distinct CDR3 sequences, 40% of them singletons. The origin of this receptor is an adult man with Graves' ophthalmopathy. This sequence joins TRBV7-9 and TRBJ2-5, with D tentatively TRBD2 (6 bases). Sequencing input: peripheral blood. CDR3 region: CATLGGETQYF. CDR3 nucleotide sequence: TGTGCCACCCTGGGAGGAGAGACCCAGTACTTC.